The 22 T cell receptor beta chains below come from one sample, sequenced in a study of T-cell memory formation after mild COVID-19. TCRdb re-called the 5' RACE reads through MiXCR, storing one row per CDR3 protein. The data show around 150,000 distinct CDR3 sequences, with 25% to 40% seen just once and around 12% held by the top ten. The sequencing sample was made of PBMCs or a T cell subset sorted from them (not recorded which). These receptors came from an adult woman who had mild COVID-19 (a few samples of this study predate the infection). Cell type and time point are not known.

Remarks on this clonotype: The junction shows a germline mismatch at one end, possibly a read error. The chain couples TRBV13 to TRBJ1-1; D not certain. The CDR3 has 14 residues. Germline V gives CDR1 PRHDT, CDR2 FYEKMQ (reference sequence). Here the CDR3 reads CASSLGLIRGREVF. The CDR3 bases are TGTGCCAGCAGCTTAGGCCTAATTCGAGGGAGAGAGGTCTTT.

This clonotype was seen just once. V gene TRBV15 combines with J gene TRBJ2-7; 9 bases align to TRBD1. V trimming: 5 bases; J trimming: 7 bases; junction bases outside the gene matches: 6. The CDR3 is made up of 13 amino acids. Germline V CDR1 and CDR2: LNHNV, YYDKDF (reference sequence). CDR3 sequence (DNA): TGTGCCACCAGCCGGGACAGGGTAGGGGAGCAGTACTTC. Translating it yields CATSRDRVGEQYF.

This clonotype was counted only a few times. The rearrangement links TRBV30 to TRBJ1-2, with 8 bases fitting TRBD1. With 2 bases clipped from V and 4 bases from J, the junction kept 0 bases outside the gene matches. Per germline, CDR1 GTSNPN and CDR2 SVGIG (reference sequence). There are 12 residues in the CDR3. The CDR3 coding sequence is TGTGCCTGGAGTACAGGGGGCTATGGCTACACCTTC. This gives the protein CAWSTGGYGYTF.

This clonotype was detected only a few times. CDR3 in amino acids: CASSQDIWVAGYTF. DNA of the CDR3: TGCGCCAGCAGCCAAGATATTTGGGTTGCTGGCTACACCTTC. This chain links TRBV4-1 with TRBJ1-2; D not certain. V was pared by 0 bases and J by 7 bases, with 12 bases between. The CDR3 loop spans 14 amino acids. Germline V gives CDR1 MGHRA, CDR2 YSYEKL.

This clonotype was seen once. V is TRBV9 and J is TRBJ2-1; 7 bases align to TRBD2. Trimming at V came to 4 bases and at J to 5 bases, leaving 12 bases not matched to a gene. This CDR3 contains 16 residues. CDR1 SGDLS and CDR2 YYNGEE come from the germline V gene. CDR3 sequence: CASSPHTGRPNNEQFF. The CDR3 DNA sequence: TGTGCCAGCAGCCCCCACACCGGGAGGCCGAACAATGAGCAGTTCTTC.

This sequence joins TRBV9 and TRBJ2-7; tentative D call: TRBD1 (5 bases). The CDR3 sequence is 15 residues long. CDR1 and CDR2 (germline): SGDLS, YYNGEE. Trimming took 4 bases from V and 0 from J, leaving 14 bases between them. The chain's CDR3 is CASSSGMVSSYEQYF. CDR3 bases: TGTGCCAGCAGCTCAGGGATGGTCAGCTCCTACGAGCAGTACTTC.

The sample holds many counts of this clonotype. The chain employs TRBV7-6 and TRBJ2-7, with 10 bases fitting TRBD2. Germline V gene data show CDR1 as SGHVS and CDR2 as FNYEAQ. V shed 5 bases and J 4 bases; nucleotides not matched to a gene: 8. The CDR3 is 15 residues long. The chain's CDR3 is CASSPRTSGLYEQYF. Here the CDR3 DNA reads TGTGCCAGCAGCCCCAGGACTAGCGGACTTTACGAGCAGTACTTC.

The chain links TRBV15 to TRBJ2-7; 9 bases are shared with TRBD1. This CDR3 has 14 amino acids. Trimming at V came to 4 bases and at J to 4 bases, leaving 5 bases not matched to a gene. CDR1 and CDR2 (germline): LNHNV, YYDKDF (reference sequence). CDR3 DNA sequence: TGTGCCACCAGCAAAACAGGGGGCGCATACGAGCAGTACTTC. This sequence encodes CATSKTGGAYEQYF.

The chain has TRBV7-2 and TRBJ1-4; 8 bases fit TRBD1. Trimming removed 5 bases from V and 3 bases from J; junction bases left unmatched: 5. The germline CDR1 and CDR2 sequences are SGHTA and FQGNSA. CDR3 size: 15 residues. The CDR3 spells CASSDRDRPNEKLFF. CDR3 sequence (DNA): TGTGCCAGCAGCGACCGGGACAGGCCTAATGAAAAACTGTTTTTT.

The CDR3 protein is CASSQVPGDTEAFF. For the CDR3, the DNA is TGCGCCAGCAGCCAGGTACCAGGGGACACTGAAGCTTTCTTT. The genes are TRBV4-1 and TRBJ1-1; D might be TRBD1 (6 bases). The ends were cut back, 3 bases at V and 3 bases at J, with 11 bases in the middle. There are 14 residues in the CDR3. Germline assignment: CDR1 MGHRA and CDR2 YSYEKL.

This rearrangement joins TRBV6-5 to TRBJ2-7, with D tentatively TRBD1 (6 bases). Trimming removed 2 bases from V and 1 base from J, with 12 bases in between. CDR1 and CDR2 (germline): MNHEY, SVGAGI. The CDR3 has 15 residues. CDR3 amino acids: CASSYASGASYEQYF. DNA of the CDR3: TGTGCCAGCAGTTACGCGTCAGGGGCATCCTACGAGCAGTACTTC.

This rearrangement joins TRBV20-1 to TRBJ2-1; TRBD2 matches 7 bases. The germline V gene has CDR1 DFQATT and CDR2 SNEGSKA (reference sequence). Losses at the gene ends were 0 bases for V and 4 bases for J; bases not matched to a gene: 9. The CDR3 is made up of 16 amino acids. CDR3 sequence: CSAREYTGGPYNEQFF. In nucleotides, the CDR3 is TGCAGTGCTAGAGAATACACGGGGGGACCATACAATGAGCAGTTCTTC.

This chain joins TRBV7-2 and TRBJ2-5, with TRBD2 identical over 11 bases. The CDR3 runs 16 residues. Germline CDR1 SGHTA, CDR2 FQGNSA. V was clipped by 7 bases and J by 1 base; unmatched bases: 8. The CDR3 DNA follows: TGTGCCAGCACTCTAGCGGGAGGTTCGCTCCAAGAGACCCAGTACTTC. Its protein is CASTLAGGSLQETQYF.

This chain uses TRBV11-2 with TRBJ2-2, with TRBD2 as a possible D gene (5 bases). Trimming left V 1 base short and J 1 base short, with 16 bases between. CDR3 size: 18 residues. Germline V gene lookup returns CDR1 SGHAT and CDR2 FQNNGV. The CDR3 region has the DNA TGTGCCAGCAGCTTAGTATCGGAGCGGCGTAAGAACACCGGGGAGCTGTTTTTT. The encoded protein is CASSLVSERRKNTGELFF.

This chain connects TRBV9 to TRBJ1-2; TRBD1 matches at 12 bases. The germline V gene has CDR1 SGDLS and CDR2 YYNGEE. This CDR3 comprises 16 residues. V dropped 2 bases and J dropped 3; count of bases not matched to a gene: 5. The CDR3 DNA reads as TGTGCCAGCAGCGTGGGGACAGGGGGCGCCCACTATGGCTACACCTTC. Residues: CASSVGTGGAHYGYTF. Full variable domain (remainder filled in from reference TRBV9 and TRBJ1-2): DSGVTQTPKHLITATGQRVTLRCSPRSGDLSVYWYQQSLDQGLQFLIQYYNGEERAKGNILERFSAQQFPDLHSELNLSSLELGDSALYFCASSVGTGGAHYGYTFGSGTRLTVV.

The chain employs TRBV20-1 and TRBJ2-3; D may be TRBD2 (5 bases). Germline-derived CDR1 and CDR2 are DFQATT and SNEGSKA (reference sequence). V was trimmed by 5 bases and J by 0 bases, leaving 18 bases between them. This CDR3 region has 16 residues. This CDR3 reads CSAYNEGGGSTDTQYF. The CDR3 DNA is TGCAGTGCTTACAATGAGGGCGGCGGTAGCACAGATACGCAGTATTTT.

This clonotype has a handful of counts. The chain recombines TRBV5-1 with TRBJ2-1; TRBD1 agrees at 12 bases. Germline CDR1 reads SGHRS; CDR2 reads YFSETQ. Germline trimming cut 3 bases from V and 9 bases from J; bases unmatched to any gene: 13. The CDR3 extends over 17 amino acids. The CDR3: CASSYRTGQGAYGEQFF. Here the CDR3 DNA reads TGCGCCAGCAGCTATAGGACGGGACAGGGGGCTTATGGTGAGCAGTTCTTC.

J is TRBJ2-1 and V is TRBV7-2; D is unresolved. Trimming pared 3 bases from V and 4 bases from J, leaving 13 bases between. Germline V gene lookup returns CDR1 SGHTA and CDR2 FQGNSA. The CDR3 has 15 residues. The CDR3 sequence: CASSFLAVQYNEQFF. CDR3 sequence (DNA): TGTGCCAGCAGCTTCTTGGCAGTACAGTACAATGAGCAGTTCTTC.

The table lists this clonotype with a count of one. The rearrangement links TRBV7-3 to TRBJ2-1; D ambiguous. This CDR3 is 14 amino acids long. From germline, CDR1 is SGHTA and CDR2 FQGTGA. The V end was cut by 2 bases, the J end by 4 bases, with 9 bases between. CDR3 residues: CASSLSSVYNEQFF. The DNA of the CDR3 is TGTGCCAGCAGCTTATCGAGCGTTTACAATGAGCAGTTCTTC.

A single count supports this clonotype. The rearrangement joins TRBV12-3 or TRBV12-4 to TRBJ1-5, with a tentative D call TRBD1 (6 bases). This CDR3 spans 14 amino acids. V dropped 7 bases and J dropped 5 bases, with 15 bases sitting between them. CDR3 sequence reads: CASTPTGSYQPQHF. Here the CDR3 DNA reads TGTGCCAGCACCCCGACAGGTTCCTATCAGCCCCAGCATTTT.

This clonotype was seen a handful of times. The junction departs from germline at one end; a sequencing error may be responsible. The V call is TRBV7-7, the J call TRBJ2-5, with D hard to call. This CDR3 is built from 13 residues. The germline CDR1 and CDR2 sequences are SSHAT and FNYEAQ (reference sequence). The CDR3 DNA follows: TGTGCTAGCAGCCCCGCTGGGCAAGAGACCCAGTACTTC. This sequence encodes CASSPAGQETQYF.

J is TRBJ2-2 and V is TRBV19, with D maybe TRBD1 (5 bases). V lost 7 bases to trimming and J lost 4 bases, with 16 bases between them. The CDR3 covers 15 residues. Germline CDR1 reads LNHDA; CDR2 reads SQIVND (reference sequence). The CDR3 region is CASTFDSRGTGELFF. The CDR3 nucleotides are TGTGCCAGTACCTTCGACAGTAGAGGCACCGGGGAGCTGTTTTTT.